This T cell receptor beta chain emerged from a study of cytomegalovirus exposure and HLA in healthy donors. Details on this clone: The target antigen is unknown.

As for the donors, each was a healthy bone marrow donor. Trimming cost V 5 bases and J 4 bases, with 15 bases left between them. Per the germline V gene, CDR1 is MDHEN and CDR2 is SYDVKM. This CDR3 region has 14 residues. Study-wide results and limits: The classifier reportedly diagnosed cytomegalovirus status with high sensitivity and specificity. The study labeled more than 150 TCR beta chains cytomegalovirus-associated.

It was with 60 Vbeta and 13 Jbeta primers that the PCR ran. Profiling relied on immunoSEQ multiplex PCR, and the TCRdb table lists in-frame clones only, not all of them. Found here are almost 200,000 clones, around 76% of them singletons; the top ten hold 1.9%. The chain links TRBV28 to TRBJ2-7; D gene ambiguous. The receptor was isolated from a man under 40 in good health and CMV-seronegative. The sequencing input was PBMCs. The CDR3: CASSPDLWSYEQYF. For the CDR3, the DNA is TGTGCCAGCAGTCCCGACTTATGGTCATACGAGCAGTACTTC.